This T cell receptor beta chain was identified in a study of blood T cell repertoires in COVID-19. As for the study in general: Samples came from the United States, Italy and Spain, spanning acute and convalescent COVID-19. T cells, B-cell-depleted T cells, or PBMCs provided the cDNA or gDNA that served as material.

Repertoires were generated with immunoSEQ multiplex PCR, while TCRdb's copy carries only in-frame clones and drops some. The data contain 320,000 or so clones, 85% of them singletons. This clone was seen just once. V dropped 7 bases and J dropped 1 base, with 11 bases sitting between them. This CDR3 is 14 amino acids long. Germline loops: CDR1 MNHEY, CDR2 SMNVEV (reference sequence). The study recruited people aged about 18 to 90 years across around 23 US areas. Cohorts were determined from participant-reported clinical history. The clonotype was recovered from a woman aged 30 to 39 who had been exposed to COVID-19. The chain carries TRBV27 and TRBJ2-1; D is unclear. The sequencing sample was made of PBMCs or T cells enriched from blood (not recorded which). CDR3: CASNQENSYNEQFF. The CDR3 nucleotides are TGTGCCAGCAACCAGGAAAATTCCTACAATGAGCAGTTCTTC.